This TCR beta chain was captured by sequencing in a study of cytomegalovirus exposure and HLA in healthy donors. PCR was performed using 60 Vbeta and 13 Jbeta primers. The assay was immunoSEQ multiplex PCR, and TCRdb's table has in-frame clones only and misses some. This sample has under 200,000 clones, with roughly 70% found just once. V lost 5 bases and J lost 6, with 13 bases in between. CDR1 and CDR2 from the germline V gene are SGHTA and FQGTGA. The length of the CDR3 is 13 residues. The sequence was collected from a woman aged 25-40 years in good health and CMV-seronegative. The rearrangement links TRBV7-3 to TRBJ1-2; tentatively, D is TRBD1 (5 bases). Sequencing input: PBMCs. CDR3 coding DNA: TGTGCCAGCAGCAGAGAGGGACTTGATGGCTACACCTTC. This gives the protein CASSREGLDGYTF.